This T cell receptor (beta chain) was retrieved from a study of T cells in Graves' hyperthyroidism and ophthalmopathy. Overall study results and limits: From stable hyperthyroidism, ophthalmopathy was separated by a 13 V-J model.

RNA transcripts served as the template for amplifying TCR beta CDR3 regions. HTBI primers were used for first-round RT-PCR of the TCR CDR3. From the multiplex PCR reads, TCRdb called clonotypes with MiXCR, one entry per CDR3 protein. The sample includes more than 500,000 distinct CDR3 sequences, over 12% of them seen just once. Exclusion criteria comprised uncontrolled infection, other autoimmune disease, pregnancy or lactation. This clonotype was found many times. Its antigen is currently unknown. The CDR3 spans 20 residues. Per germline, CDR1 MNHEY and CDR2 SVGEGT. Trimming removed 2 bases at V and 4 bases at J, with 29 bases between.

The V call is TRBV6-2 or TRBV6-3, the J call TRBJ1-1; D might be TRBD1 (6 bases). The receptor was derived from a woman between 35 and 50 years old with Graves' ophthalmopathy. The sequenced material came from blood. This chain's CDR3 is CASSYGEADSRYLGGTEAFF. CDR3 sequence (DNA): TGTGCCAGCAGTTACGGCGAAGCGGACAGCCGATATCTGGGGGGCACTGAAGCTTTCTTT.